This TCR beta chain was sequenced during a study of T cell repertoires in cytomegalovirus infection. Study in general: Matching HLA type and CMV infection were both indicated by public TCR beta signatures.

At least ten counts were recorded for this clonotype. Via MiXCR, TCRdb re-called the reads, giving one row per CDR3 protein. The sample includes 290,000 or so distinct CDR3 sequences, 9.6% seen only once; the top ten take more than 2.5%. The germline V gene encodes CDR1 SEHNR and CDR2 FQNEAQ (reference sequence). The CDR3 loop spans 18 amino acids. The trim removed 6 bases at V and 3 bases at J, leaving 9 bases unmatched. V is TRBV7-9 and J is TRBJ2-6, with 12 positions matching TRBD1. Sequencing was done on a sample of PBMCs. This receptor was identified in a human donor in good health (CMV status not recorded). Some clones in this sample may be carry-over from other donors' samples. CDR3 sequence: CASSSPGQGARGANVLTF. Written as DNA, the CDR3 is TGTGCCAGCAGTTCTCCGGGACAGGGGGCGCGTGGGGCCAACGTCCTGACTTTC.